This T cell receptor beta chain was profiled in a study of human T cells and chemical hapten exposure. TCRdb called the RACE reads again in MiXCR, with one record for every CDR3 protein. The repertoire has about 250,000 distinct CDR3 sequences, about 7.7% of them found once; the top ten carry about 1.1%. Time point specified: pre-sensitization, week 0. Sample treatment: therapeutic diphenylcyclopropenone sensitization with weekly scalp DPC. Germline CDR1 and CDR2: SGHNT and YYREEE (reference sequence). Trimming shortened V by 3 bases and J by 6 bases, and 6 bases separated the two germline ends. The CDR3 spans 11 residues.

This TCR came from a man younger than 30 with alopecia areata. Some clones in this sample may be carry-over from other donors' samples. V gene TRBV5-4 combines with J gene TRBJ1-1, with D unresolved. The input for sequencing was whole blood, taken in connection with sensitization to the hapten diphenylcyclopropenone (DPC). The CDR3, as DNA: TGTGCCAGCAGCTCGGTGTCTGAAGCTTTCTTT. It translates to CASSSVSEAFF. The full variable domain, with the rest looked up from reference TRBV5-4 and TRBJ1-1, is ETGVTQSPTHLIKTRGQQVTLRCSSQSGHNTVSWYQQALGQGPQFIFQYYREEENGRGNFPPRFSGLQFPNYSSELNVNALELDDSALYLCASSSVSEAFFGQGTRLTVV.